This T cell receptor (beta chain) was observed in a study of Graves' ophthalmopathy and Graves' hyperthyroidism. Study results and caveats: Distinction of ophthalmopathy from stable hyperthyroidism by a 13-signature model reached roughly 85% sensitivity and 75% to 83% specificity.

In its sample, this clonotype was seen a few times. Its target is not known. The V segment lost 6 bases and the J segment 7 bases; nucleotides outside the gene matches: 7. Germline V gives CDR1 SGHRS, CDR2 YFSETQ. The CDR3 runs to 14 residues. TCR beta CDR3 amplification used RNA transcripts. Investigators did first-round RT-PCR with HTBI primers, then second-round multiplex PCR. TCRdb ran MiXCR on the multiplex PCR reads and lists one entry per CDR3 protein. Among about 740,000 distinct CDR3 sequences, approximately 40% were seen once, and the ten largest hold roughly 46%. Ophthalmopathy cases showed moderate-to-severe activity, scoring CAS ≥3 and NOSPECS ≥4, with duration under 3 months. PBMCs were density-gradient isolated from roughly 10 ml fresh blood.

Sequencing input: peripheral blood. This rearrangement joins TRBV5-1 to TRBJ1-6; 7 bases align to TRBD1. This receptor was identified in an adult man with Graves' ophthalmopathy. CDR3 amino acids: CASNPGQTNSPLHF. The CDR3 DNA is TGCGCCAGCAACCCGGGACAGACGAATTCACCCCTCCACTTT.